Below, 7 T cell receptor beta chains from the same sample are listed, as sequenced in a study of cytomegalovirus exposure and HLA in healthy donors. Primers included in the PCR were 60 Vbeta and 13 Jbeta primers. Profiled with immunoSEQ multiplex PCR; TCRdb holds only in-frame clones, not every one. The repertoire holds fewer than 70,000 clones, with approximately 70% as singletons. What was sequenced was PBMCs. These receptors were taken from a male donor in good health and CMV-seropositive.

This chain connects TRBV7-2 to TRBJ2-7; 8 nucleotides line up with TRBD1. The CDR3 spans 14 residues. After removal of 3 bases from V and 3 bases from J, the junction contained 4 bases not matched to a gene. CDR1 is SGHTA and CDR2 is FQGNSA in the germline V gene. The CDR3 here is CASSFRQGSYEQYF. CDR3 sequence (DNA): TGTGCCAGCAGCTTTAGACAGGGGAGCTACGAGCAGTACTTC.

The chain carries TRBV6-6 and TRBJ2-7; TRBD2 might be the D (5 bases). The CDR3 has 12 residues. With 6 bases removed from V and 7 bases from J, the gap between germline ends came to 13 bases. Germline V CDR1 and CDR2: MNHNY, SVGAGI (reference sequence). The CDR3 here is CASRTGVQEQYF. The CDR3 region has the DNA TGTGCCAGCAGAACCGGGGTACAGGAGCAGTACTTC.

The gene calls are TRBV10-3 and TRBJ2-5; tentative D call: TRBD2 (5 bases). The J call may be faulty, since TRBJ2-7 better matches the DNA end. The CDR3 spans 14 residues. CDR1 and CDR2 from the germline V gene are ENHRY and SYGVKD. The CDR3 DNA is TGTGCCATCAGTGAAGAAGCGGTCCTCCACGAGCAGTACTTC. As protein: CAISEEAVLHEQYF.

The CDR3, as DNA: TGCGCCAGCAGTGAGTCGATTAGCGGGGGAAGCTACCTAGATACGCAGTATTTT. As protein: CASSESISGGSYLDTQYF. This chain links TRBV10-1 with TRBJ2-3, with 9 positions matching TRBD2. The germline V gene encodes CDR1 WNHNN and CDR2 SYGVQD (reference sequence). The CDR3 runs to 18 residues. Trimming removed 0 bases from V and 5 bases from J; junction bases left unmatched: 12.

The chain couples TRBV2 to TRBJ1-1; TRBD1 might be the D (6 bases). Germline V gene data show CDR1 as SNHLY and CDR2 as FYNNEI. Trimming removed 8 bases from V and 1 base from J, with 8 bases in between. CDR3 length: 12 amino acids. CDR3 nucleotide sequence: TGTGCCAGCGGCAGGGGGAACACTGAAGCTTTCTTT. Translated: CASGRGNTEAFF.

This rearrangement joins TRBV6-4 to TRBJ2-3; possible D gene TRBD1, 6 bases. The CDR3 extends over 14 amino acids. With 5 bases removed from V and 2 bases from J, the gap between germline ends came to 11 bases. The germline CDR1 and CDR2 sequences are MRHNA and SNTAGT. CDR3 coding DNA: TGTGCCAGCAGTCCACAGGGAGTCACAGATACGCAGTATTTT. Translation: CASSPQGVTDTQYF.

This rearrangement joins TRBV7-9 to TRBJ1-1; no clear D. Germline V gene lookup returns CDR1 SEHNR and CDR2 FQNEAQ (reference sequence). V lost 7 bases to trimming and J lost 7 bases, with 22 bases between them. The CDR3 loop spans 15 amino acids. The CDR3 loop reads CASIMGAGLEGEAFF. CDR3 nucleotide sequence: TGTGCCAGCATCATGGGCGCGGGCCTAGAGGGTGAAGCTTTCTTT.